This T cell receptor (beta chain) derives from a study of graft-versus-host responses after intestinal transplantation. Study-wide context: Transplantation in recipients was multivisceral, liver-intestinal, or isolated intestinal.

General study findings and limits: Some patients had graft-donor T cell macrochimerism, and their allografts showed high graft-versus-host to host-versus-graft clonal ratios. Early HvG declines after transplant were associated with peak circulating GvH clone levels. Marrow from the recipient contained GvH clones, some of which had appeared first in ileum or blood.

Of note for this clone: What it binds is unknown.

Some clones are missing from TCRdb's copy, which holds only in-frame ones; the method was immunoSEQ multiplex PCR. The table shows tens of thousands of clones, with roughly 90% occurring only once. The trim removed 5 bases at V and 2 bases at J, leaving 3 bases unmatched. Germline V gives CDR1 SGHRS, CDR2 YFSETQ. CDR3 length: 14 amino acids. Sample: unstimulated CD4+ T cells sorted from spleen or lymph node cells, taken before intestinal transplant. The chain recombines TRBV5-1 with TRBJ2-3, with 9 bases lining up with TRBD1. This clonotype was sampled from a human donor who received an intestinal transplant. The DNA of the CDR3 is TGCGCCAGCAGAACAGGGGGCTACACAGATACGCAGTATTTT. Its translation: CASRTGGYTDTQYF. The variable domain in full, with the rest retrieved from reference TRBV5-1 and TRBJ2-3, is KAGVTQTPRYLIKTRGQQVTLSCSPISGHRSVSWYQQTPGQGLQFLFEYFSETQRNKGNFPGRFSGRQFSNSRSEMNVSTLELGDSALYLCASRTGGYTDTQYFGPGTRLTVL.